The clone carrying this T cell receptor (beta chain) was counted many times. Its antigen remains unknown. Busulfan-fludarabine conditioning, marrow transplant, and cyclophosphamide on days +3 and +4 were administered. Clones were read by immunoSEQ multiplex PCR, and TCRdb kept only the in-frame ones, dropping some. The sample shows around 8,000 clones, none of them appearing just once. This entry is derived from a study of T cells after posttransplantation cyclophosphamide. The study's findings and limits: TRB clonality was highly associated with recipient CMV seropositivity and reactivation. Donor-recipient repertoire similarity was low at 1-2 months, rising over year one.

The clonotype originates from a male patient between 25 and 39 years old who received an allogeneic stem cell transplant from an unrelated donor, was CMV-positive, and had acute and chronic GVHD. Some T cells may be provided by the graft donor. Sequenced here: PBMCs, sampled after an allogeneic stem cell transplant with post-transplant cyclophosphamide.

Here the CDR3 reads CASSPEMQSRNYGYTF. The DNA for the CDR3 is TGCGCCAGCAGCCCCGAGATGCAGTCGCGGAACTATGGCTACACCTTC. The rearrangement uses TRBV4-3 and TRBJ1-2; D ambiguous. Germline V CDR1 and CDR2: LGHNA, YSLEER. The CDR3 totals 16 residues. V was cut by 4 bases and J by 2 bases, with 17 bases left in between.